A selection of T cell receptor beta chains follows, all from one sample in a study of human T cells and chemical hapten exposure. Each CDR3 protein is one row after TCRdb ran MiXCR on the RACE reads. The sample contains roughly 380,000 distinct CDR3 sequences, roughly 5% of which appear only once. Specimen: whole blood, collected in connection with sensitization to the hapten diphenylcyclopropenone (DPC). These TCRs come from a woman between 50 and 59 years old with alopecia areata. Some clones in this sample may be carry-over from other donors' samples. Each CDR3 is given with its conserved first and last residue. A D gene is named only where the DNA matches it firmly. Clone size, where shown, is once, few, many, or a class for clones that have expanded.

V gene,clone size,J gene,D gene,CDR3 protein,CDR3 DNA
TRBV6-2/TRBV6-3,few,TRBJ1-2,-,CASSYVGDGVYGYTF,TGTGCCAGCAGTTACGTTGGGGATGGTGTGTATGGCTACACCTTC
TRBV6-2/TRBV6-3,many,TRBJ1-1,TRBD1,CASNSGGIAEAFF,TGTGCCAGCAACTCAGGGGGAATTGCTGAAGCTTTCTTT
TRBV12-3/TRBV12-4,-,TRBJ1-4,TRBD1,CASRTDRGMGKLFF,TGTGCCAGCAGAACGGACAGGGGAATGGGAAAACTGTTTTTT
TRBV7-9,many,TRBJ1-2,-,CASSLSWGGDYGYTF,TGTGCCAGCAGCCTATCTTGGGGGGGTGACTATGGCTACACCTTC
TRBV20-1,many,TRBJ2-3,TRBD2,CSARDLLAGVLNTDTQYF,TGCAGTGCTAGAGATCTACTAGCGGGAGTCCTTAACACAGATACGCAGTATTTT
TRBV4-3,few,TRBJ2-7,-,CASSPGATEGNEQYF,TGCGCCAGCAGCCCTGGGGCGACAGAAGGGAACGAGCAGTACTTC
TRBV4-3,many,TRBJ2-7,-,CASSQAWQGPYEQYF,TGCGCCAGCAGCCAAGCCTGGCAGGGACCCTACGAGCAGTACTTC
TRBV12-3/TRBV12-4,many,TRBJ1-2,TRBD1,CASSSRTGAYGYTF,TGTGCCAGCAGTTCTCGGACAGGGGCCTATGGCTACACCTTC
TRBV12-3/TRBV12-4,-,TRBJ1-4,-,CASSFSGEKLFF,TGTGCCAGCAGTTTCAGTGGTGAAAAACTGTTTTTT
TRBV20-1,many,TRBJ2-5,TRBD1,CSAIDRGGKTQYF,TGCAGTGCTATCGACAGGGGCGGGAAGACCCAGTACTTC
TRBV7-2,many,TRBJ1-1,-,CASSPSRAARNTEAFF,TGTGCCAGCAGCCCCTCGAGGGCAGCACGCAACACTGAAGCTTTCTTT
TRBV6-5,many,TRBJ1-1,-,CASSYNRNTEAFF,TGTGCCAGCAGTTATAATCGGAACACTGAAGCTTTCTTT
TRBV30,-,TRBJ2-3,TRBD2,CAWSVGERLAGMDTQYF,TGTGCCTGGAGTGTAGGGGAAAGACTAGCGGGAATGGATACGCAGTATTTT
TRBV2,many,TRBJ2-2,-,CASSEPSFFSTGELFF,TGTGCCAGCAGTGAACCTAGCTTCTTCTCCACCGGGGAGCTGTTTTTT
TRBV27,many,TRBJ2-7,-,CASSLWGDTLEQYF,TGTGCCAGCAGTTTATGGGGGGACACCCTCGAGCAGTACTTC
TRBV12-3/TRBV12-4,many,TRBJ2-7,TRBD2,CASRGGSYEQYF,TGTGCCAGCCGGGGGGGCTCCTACGAGCAGTACTTC
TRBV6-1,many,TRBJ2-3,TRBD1,CAIAPDRGLQDTQYF,TGTGCCATTGCCCCAGACAGGGGGCTACAAGATACGCAGTATTTT
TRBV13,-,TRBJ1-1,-,CASSFWGANTEAFF,TGTGCCAGCAGCTTTTGGGGGGCTAACACTGAAGCTTTCTTT
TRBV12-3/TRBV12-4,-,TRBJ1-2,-,CASSLGRRYYGYTF,TGTGCCAGCAGTTTAGGCAGGAGATACTATGGCTACACCTTC
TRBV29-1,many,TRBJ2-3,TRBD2,CSPRGLGDTDTQYF,TGCAGCCCAAGGGGACTAGGCGACACAGATACGCAGTATTTT
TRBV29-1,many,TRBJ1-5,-,CSVAGGGGSNQPQHF,TGCAGCGTTGCGGGGGGAGGAGGAAGCAATCAGCCCCAGCATTTT
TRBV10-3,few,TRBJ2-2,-,CAISESGETGELFF,TGTGCCATCAGTGAGTCCGGTGAAACCGGGGAGCTGTTTTTT